This T cell receptor beta chain was captured in a study of Ad26.COV2.S vaccination and SARS-CoV-2 variants. The assay was immunoSEQ multiplex PCR, and TCRdb's table has in-frame clones only and misses some. The sample comprises hundreds of thousands of clones, roughly 90% of which are singletons, and about 1.5% rests with the top ten. The CDR3 sequence is 16 residues long. V gave up 3 bases and J gave up 4 bases, with 18 bases separating them. Germline lookup yields CDR1 MGHRA and CDR2 YSYEKL. Indicated treatment: roughly 20 received Ad26.COV2.S at low or high dose, single or two shots; 5 received placebo; per-sample allocation not given. Sampling took place 63 days after the first vaccine or placebo injection.

The V gene is TRBV4-1, the J gene TRBJ2-5; no definite D call. This TCR derives from a person between 18 and 65 years old who received the Ad26.COV2.S COVID-19 vaccine or a placebo. Sequences were derived from peripheral blood, sampled in a trial of Ad26.COV2.S vaccine versus placebo. CDR3 nucleotides: TGCGCCAGCAGCCATACGATTACAGCCTTCCGAGAGACCCAGTACTTC. It is translated as CASSHTITAFRETQYF.